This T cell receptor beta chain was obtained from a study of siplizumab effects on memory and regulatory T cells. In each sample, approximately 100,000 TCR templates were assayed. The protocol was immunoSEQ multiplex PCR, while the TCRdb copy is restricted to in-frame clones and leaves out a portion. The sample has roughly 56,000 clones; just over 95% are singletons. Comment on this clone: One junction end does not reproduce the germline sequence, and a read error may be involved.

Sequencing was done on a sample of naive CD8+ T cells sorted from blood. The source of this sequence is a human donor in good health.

CDR3 amino acids: CASSLDRDRAYEQYF. The CDR3 coding sequence is TGTGCTAGCAGCTTAGATCGGGACAGGGCCTACGAGCAGTACTTC. This chain links TRBV7-7 with TRBJ2-7; 9 bases line up with TRBD1. There are 15 residues in the CDR3. Germline-derived CDR1 and CDR2 are SSHAT and FNYEAQ (reference sequence).